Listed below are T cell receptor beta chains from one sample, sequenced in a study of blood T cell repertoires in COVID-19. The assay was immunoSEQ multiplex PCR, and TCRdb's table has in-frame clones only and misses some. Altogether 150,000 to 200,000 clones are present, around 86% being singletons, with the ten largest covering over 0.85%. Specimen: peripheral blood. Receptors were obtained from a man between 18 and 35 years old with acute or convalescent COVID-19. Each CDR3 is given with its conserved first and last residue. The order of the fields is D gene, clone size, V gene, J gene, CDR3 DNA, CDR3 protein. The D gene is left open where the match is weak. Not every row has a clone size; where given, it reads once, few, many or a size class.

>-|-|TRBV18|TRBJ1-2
TGTGCCAGCTCACCGCGGACAGCCTATGGCTACACCTTC
CASSPRTAYGYTF
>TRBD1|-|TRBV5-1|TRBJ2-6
TGCGCCAGCAGCTTGGGGCCCGGACAGGGACCTGGCGGGGCCAACGTCCTGACTTTC
CASSLGPGQGPGGANVLTF
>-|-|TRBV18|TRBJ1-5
TGTGCCAGCTCCCTTGAGGCACAGGGCAATCAGCCCCAGCATTTT
CASSLEAQGNQPQHF
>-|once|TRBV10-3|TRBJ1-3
TGTGCCATCAGTGAGTCCAAGGGGCGAATGGTCGGGTCTGGAAACACCATATATTTT
CAISESKGRMVGSGNTIYF
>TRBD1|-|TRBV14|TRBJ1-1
TGTGCCAGCGCAGGGGGCTCTTCTGAAGCTTTCTTT
CASAGGSSEAFF
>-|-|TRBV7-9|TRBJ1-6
TGTGCCAGCAGCGTCCGGGGGGCGAGGAATTCACCCCTCCACTTT
CASSVRGARNSPLHF
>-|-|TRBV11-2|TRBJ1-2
TGTGCCAGCAACCATAAAGCGGGGGGGCTCGATGGCTACACCTTC
CASNHKAGGLDGYTF
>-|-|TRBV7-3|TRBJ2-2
TGTGCCAGCAGCTCCTCCGGGACTGCAAACACCGGGGAGCTGTTTTTT
CASSSSGTANTGELFF
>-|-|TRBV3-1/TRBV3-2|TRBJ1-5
TGTGCCAGCAGCCAAGATTCGGGAAGGGGGCAGCCCCAGCATTTT
CASSQDSGRGQPQHF
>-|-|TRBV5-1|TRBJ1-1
TGCGCCAGCAGCTTGGCCGTCACAGGGTCTGCTGAAGCTTTCTTT
CASSLAVTGSAEAFF
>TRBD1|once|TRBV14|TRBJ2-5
TGTGCCAGCAGCCAAGACTTAACAGGGGGCGCTGAGACCCAGTACTTC
CASSQDLTGGAETQYF
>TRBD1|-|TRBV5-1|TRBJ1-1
TGCGCCAGCAGCCTCACGACAGGGGACACTGAAGCTTTCTTT
CASSLTTGDTEAFF
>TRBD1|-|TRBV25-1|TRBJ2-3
TGTGCCAGCAGTGGATCCGGGACAGGGGATGTTAGGTATTTT
CASSGSGTGDVRYF
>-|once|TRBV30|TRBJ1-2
TGTGCCTGGGGGTCCGGAGGGAACTATGGCTACACCTTC
CAWGSGGNYGYTF
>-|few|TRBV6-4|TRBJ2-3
TGTGCCAGCAGCCCGAGAGGCAGCACAGATACGCAGTATTTT
CASSPRGSTDTQYF
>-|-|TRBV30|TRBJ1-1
TGTGCCTGGAGTGTAGCGAACACTGAAGCTTTCTTT
CAWSVANTEAFF
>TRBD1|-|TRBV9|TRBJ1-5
TGTGCCAGCAGGGCACAGGGGGACAATCAGCCCCAGCATTTT
CASRAQGDNQPQHF
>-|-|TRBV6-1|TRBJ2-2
TGTGCCAGCCGACTGTTGGAGAACACCGGGGAGCTGTTTTTT
CASRLLENTGELFF
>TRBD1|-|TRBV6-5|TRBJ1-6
TGTGCCAGCAGTTACTCTATGGACAGGGGAGGGTCACCCCTCCACTTT
CASSYSMDRGGSPLHF
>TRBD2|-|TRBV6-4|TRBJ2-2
TGTGCCAGCAGTGGCGTAGCGGGGGCTGGCACCGGGGAGCTGTTTTTT
CASSGVAGAGTGELFF
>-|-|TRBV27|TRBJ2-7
TGTGCCAGCAGTTTGGAGGGGCAGGGGGTTAAGTACTTC
CASSLEGQGVKYF
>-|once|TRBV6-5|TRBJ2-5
TGTGCCAGCGGAAATAGCCGAGAGACCCAGTACTTC
CASGNSRETQYF
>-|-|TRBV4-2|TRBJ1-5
TGTGCCAGCAGCCAAGGACTTTCGAGAGGGCAGCCCCAGCATTTT
CASSQGLSRGQPQHF
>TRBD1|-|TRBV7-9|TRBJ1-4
TGTGCCAGCAGCCTAACCGGGACAGTGTATGAAAAACTGTTTTTT
CASSLTGTVYEKLFF
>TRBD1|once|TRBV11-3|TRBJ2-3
TGTGCCAGCACAACCGTGCAAAGCTCTCGGGACAGGGCCTCACGGGCTACGCAGTATTTT
CASTTVQSSRDRASRATQYF